This record concerns one T cell receptor beta chain sequence. Its target is not known. Blood (just over 2.4 ml) was collected from every donor individually. The data stem from a study of monozygotic twins with inflammatory bowel disease. The study's findings and limits: Inverse Simpson values showed less TCRbeta diversity in IBD patients than in their healthy co-twins. Compared with healthy twins, IBD patients shared fewer clonotypes with others, especially with disease activity.

The CDR3 is 16 residues long. Per germline, CDR1 SGHTA and CDR2 FQGNSA. Through template switching, UMIs that included a 6-nucleotide sample barcode were added. After re-calling the 5' RACE reads, TCRdb lists one entry per CDR3 protein, DNA absent. Recorded here are approximately 390,000 distinct CDR3 sequences; the top ten clones represent less than 2.5%. Sequenced sample: blood. The V and J genes are TRBV7-2 and TRBJ2-2. This TCR derives from a human donor with ulcerative colitis or Crohn's disease, or a healthy co-twin of an affected twin (not recorded which). CDR3 protein: CASSLEGGRFTGELFF.